Sequencing of this T cell receptor (beta chain) was carried out in a study of T cells in localized non-small cell lung cancer. This clone has only a few counts. V dropped 3 bases and J dropped 1; count of bases not matched to a gene: 4. Per germline, CDR1 SGDLS and CDR2 YYNGEE. This CDR3 is 14 amino acids long. Measured with immunoSEQ multiplex PCR; TCRdb has only the in-frame clones, and not every one. The sample includes some 1,000 clones, 27% of them seen just once. The TCR comes from a woman aged 35-75 years with stage III lung adenocarcinoma. The source was normal lung tissue next to the tumor, collected before any cancer treatment. The chain joins TRBV9 to TRBJ2-7, with TRBD1 matching 7 bases. The CDR3 is CASSGQGASYEQYF. CDR3 nucleotide sequence: TGTGCCAGCAGCGGACAGGGCGCGTCCTACGAGCAGTACTTC.